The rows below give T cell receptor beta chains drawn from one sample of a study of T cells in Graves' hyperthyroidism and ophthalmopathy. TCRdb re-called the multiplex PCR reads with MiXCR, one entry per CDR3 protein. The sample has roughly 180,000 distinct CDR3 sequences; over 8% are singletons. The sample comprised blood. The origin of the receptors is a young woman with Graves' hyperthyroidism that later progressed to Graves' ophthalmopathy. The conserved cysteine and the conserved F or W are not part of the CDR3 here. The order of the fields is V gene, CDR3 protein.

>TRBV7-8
ASSPLRRGSGANVLT
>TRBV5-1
ASSMGGTIYEQY
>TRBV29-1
SVVSELGYT
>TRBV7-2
ASSRQGGTQY
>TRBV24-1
ATSSAGANYGYT
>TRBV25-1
ASSESGLYEQY
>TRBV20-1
SARSRESPYNEQF
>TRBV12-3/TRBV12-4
ASSSPWRVSDTQY
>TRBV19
ASSIVRGSGSYNEQF
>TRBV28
ASSLVGGDRYSYEQY
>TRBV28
ATRPQSMGLSGTGELF
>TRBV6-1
ASSSLRVNTEAF
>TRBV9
ASSNSENTEAF
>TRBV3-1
ASSPQTGMANVLT
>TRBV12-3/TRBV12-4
ASSLKTPGAYTEAF
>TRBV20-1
SATQEYEQY
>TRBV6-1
ASSESGSSNQPQH
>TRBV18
ASSPPRDSTEAF
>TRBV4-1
ASSQEGLGEAF
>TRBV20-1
SASPPRNTDTQY
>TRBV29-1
SVRTSGGARRSDTQY
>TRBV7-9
ASSPPKIDDWGPPGELF
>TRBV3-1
ASSQVGGEGSDEQY
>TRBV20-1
SARRPGTGNSPLH
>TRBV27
ASSSRHEQF
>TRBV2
ASSETYGFQYGYT
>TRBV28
ASRRKGRTEAF
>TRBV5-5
ASGQETQY
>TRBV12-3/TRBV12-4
ASSLGGEVEQF